This TCR beta chain originates from a study of shared clonotypes between healthy human individuals. V gave up 3 bases and J gave up 1 base, with 10 bases separating them. Germline CDR1 reads KGHSH; CDR2 reads LQKENI. This CDR3 has 15 residues. This table comes from immunoSEQ multiplex PCR, and its TCRdb copy is limited to in-frame clones, with some not included. This repertoire shows approximately 330,000 clones, roughly 70% found once; its top ten account for less than 11%. This clone was seen a handful of times. The rearrangement links TRBV18 to TRBJ2-4, with D perhaps matching TRBD1 (5 bases). This TCR derives from a man aged 30 to 39 in good health. What was sequenced was memory CD4+ T cells sorted from blood. Noted subset: CD45RA-negative fraction. The CDR3 reads CASSPNRLAKNIQYF. The CDR3 DNA sequence: TGTGCCAGCTCACCCAACAGGTTGGCCAAAAACATTCAGTACTTC.